The 30 T cell receptor beta chains reported below all come from one sample, sequenced in a study of T cell responses to AZD1222 COVID-19 vaccine listed by TCRdb under 2021. The sample's time point, from its label and the paper: about 28 days (+/-7) after the second vaccine dose. Libraries were made using the immunoSEQ multiplex PCR assay. The table comes from immuneACCESS by way of TCRdb, which keeps in-frame sequences with V and J called. Part of the clones is missing from these tables; in studies checked, under half for an unresolved V gene and the rest for unknown reasons. The sample has tens of thousands of clones on record, roughly 90% of them singletons. In total, the top ten clones hold roughly 4.3% of the sample. The sample was peripheral blood, taken 28 days after the second AZD1222 dose. Receptors originate from an adult who received the AZD1222 COVID-19 vaccine.

The J gene is TRBJ2-7, the V gene TRBV18, with 13 bases lining up with TRBD2. The germline V gene encodes CDR1 KGHSH and CDR2 LQKENI. The V and J ends lost 4 bases and 5 bases, in that order; junction bases with no gene match: 11. The CDR3 loop spans 17 amino acids. The DNA of the CDR3 is TGTGCCAGCTCACGAACTGCCCCGACTAGCGGGAGGAACGAGCAGTACTTC. It specifies CASSRTAPTSGRNEQYF.

The chain joins TRBV7-2 to TRBJ1-2; D unresolved. Trimming took 1 base from V and 4 from J, leaving 13 bases between them. Germline V lookup: CDR1 SGHTA, CDR2 FQGNSA. The CDR3 contains 15 residues. CDR3 in DNA: TGTGCCAGCAGCTTAGATTACGGGCAGCCCTATGGCTACACCTTC. Its protein product is CASSLDYGQPYGYTF.

This rearrangement joins TRBV6-6 to TRBJ1-1; no clear D. Trimming shortened V by 5 bases and J by 6 bases, and 10 bases separated the two germline ends. Germline loops: CDR1 MNHNY, CDR2 SVGAGI (reference sequence). The CDR3 covers 12 residues. The chain's CDR3 is CASSHGTAEAFF. The CDR3 region has the DNA TGTGCCAGCAGTCACGGAACAGCTGAAGCTTTCTTT.

The chain joins TRBV11-2 to TRBJ2-7; 7 nucleotides align to TRBD2. The CDR3 sequence is 16 residues long. The junction had 12 bases not matched to a gene; V was cut back by 5 bases and J by 2 bases. Germline CDR1 reads SGHAT; CDR2 reads FQNNGV. The CDR3 is CASSLTAGEGPYEQYF. The CDR3, as DNA: TGTGCCAGCAGCCTAACGGCGGGAGAGGGGCCCTACGAGCAGTACTTC.

CDR3 DNA: TGTGCCAGTAGTATAACGGTTCCTAGCTCCTACAATGAGCAGTTCTTC. It is translated as CASSITVPSSYNEQFF. The gene calls are TRBV19 and TRBJ2-1; D ambiguous. The CDR3 extends over 16 amino acids. V was pared by 2 bases and J by 0 bases, with 11 bases between. CDR1 is LNHDA and CDR2 is SQIVND in the germline V gene (reference sequence).

The chain is built from TRBV20-1 and TRBJ1-2; D might be TRBD1 (6 bases). CDR1 and CDR2 (germline): DFQATT, SNEGSKA (reference sequence). This CDR3 has 11 amino acids. V was clipped by 6 bases and J by 8 bases, with 13 bases between them. The CDR3, as DNA: TGCAGTGCCGCCGATGACAGGGGCTACACCTTC. It encodes CSAADDRGYTF.

The chain combines TRBV27 with TRBJ2-1, with 7 nucleotides matching TRBD2. Germline V gene sequence: CDR1 MNHEY, CDR2 SMNVEV (reference sequence). V was pared by 5 bases and J by 8 bases, with 9 bases of the junction left unmatched. The CDR3 sequence is 14 residues long. CDR3 residues: CASSPSSGGYEQFF. In DNA form, the CDR3 reads TGTGCCAGCAGTCCGTCGTCGGGAGGATATGAGCAGTTCTTC.

The chain combines TRBV27 with TRBJ1-5, with 10 bases aligning to TRBD1. Losses at the gene ends were 6 bases for V and 4 bases for J; bases not matched to a gene: 6. The CDR3 sequence is 15 residues long. CDR1 and CDR2 from the germline V gene are MNHEY and SMNVEV (reference sequence). DNA for the CDR3: TGTGCCAGCAGGACAGGGGGCACGAGTAATCAGCCCCAGCATTTT. It yields the protein CASRTGGTSNQPQHF.

The CDR3 spells CAWEYGTSTEAFF. For the CDR3, the DNA is TGTGCCTGGGAGTATGGGACATCAACTGAAGCTTTCTTT. V and J are TRBV30 and TRBJ1-1; a possible D gene is TRBD1 (6 bases). This CDR3 spans 13 amino acids. The V gene lost 5 bases and the J gene lost 5 bases, with 15 bases spanning the gap. Germline lookup yields CDR1 GTSNPN and CDR2 SVGIG (reference sequence).

This clone was found once. This chain joins TRBV6-5 and TRBJ1-4, with a tentative D call TRBD1 (5 bases). Germline CDR1 MNHEY, CDR2 SVGAGI. With 6 bases removed from V and 4 bases from J, the gap between germline ends came to 12 bases. The CDR3 is 14 amino acids. For the CDR3, the DNA is TGTGCCAGCAGATTGGGGCAGAATAATGAAAAACTGTTTTTT. Amino acids: CASRLGQNNEKLFF.

This clone is a singleton in its sample. The V call is TRBV30, the J call TRBJ1-1; 8 bases line up with TRBD1. V was clipped by 6 bases and J by 8 bases; unmatched bases: 5. Per germline, CDR1 GTSNPN and CDR2 SVGIG (reference sequence). The CDR3 is 11 residues long. The CDR3 protein is CACRGQGEAFF. Written as DNA, the CDR3 is TGTGCCTGCAGAGGACAGGGAGAAGCTTTCTTT.

This clone has only one observation. V gene TRBV6-4 combines with J gene TRBJ2-1, with 9 bases identical to TRBD1. Germline V gives CDR1 MRHNA, CDR2 SNTAGT. This CDR3 region has 17 residues. V lost 5 bases and J lost 7; bases outside the gene matches: 15. The CDR3, as DNA: TGTGCCAGCAGTCGGAGGACCGGGACAGGGATGAAGAATGAGCAGTTCTTC. Translated: CASSRRTGTGMKNEQFF.

The chain uses TRBV7-3 and TRBJ2-2; D is perhaps TRBD2 (6 bases). Germline-derived CDR1 and CDR2 are SGHTA and FQGTGA. This CDR3 comprises 15 residues. The V gene lost 0 bases and the J gene lost 3 bases, with 8 bases spanning the gap. The CDR3 nucleotides read TGTGCCAGCAGCTTAACGGCGGGGTACACCGGGGAGCTGTTTTTT. Its protein is CASSLTAGYTGELFF.

The gene calls are TRBV29-1 and TRBJ2-2, with 7 bases lining up with TRBD1. The J segment lost 8 bases and the V segment lost 5 bases, leaving 8 bases of the junction unmatched. The germline gives CDR1 SQVTM, CDR2 ANQGSEA. The CDR3 runs 13 residues. CDR3 coding DNA: TGCAGCGTTCGGGCGTTGACAGGGGGGGAGCTGTTTTTT. This sequence encodes CSVRALTGGELFF.

The chain links TRBV30 to TRBJ1-6; 8 nucleotides match TRBD1. The CDR3 runs to 15 residues. CDR1 is GTSNPN, CDR2 SVGIG, per germline (reference sequence). The ends lost 2 bases at V and 10 bases at J; junction bases unmatched: 10. In DNA, the CDR3 is TGTGCCTGGAGTACCGTCGCAGGGGGCAACTCACCCCTCCACTTT. Encoded protein: CAWSTVAGGNSPLHF.

V and J are TRBV6-4 and TRBJ2-5; weak D call: TRBD1 (5 bases). Looked up from germline, CDR1 is MRHNA and CDR2 is SNTAGT. Trimming cost V 7 bases and J 4 bases, with 31 bases left between them. The CDR3 runs 19 residues. This CDR3 reads CASIVQPLLGDSTAETQYF. CDR3 coding DNA: TGTGCCAGCATTGTTCAACCACTCCTAGGCGACAGTACGGCAGAGACCCAGTACTTC.

This clone was seen only a few times. The gene calls are TRBV25-1 and TRBJ2-7, with 7 bases identical to TRBD1. The V and J ends lost 5 bases and 2 bases, in that order; junction bases with no gene match: 9. Per the germline V gene, CDR1 is MGHDK and CDR2 is SYGVNS. The CDR3 sequence is 15 residues long. CDR3 DNA: TGTGCCAGCAGTCACGACAGGGCCTTCGCCTACGAGCAGTACTTC. This gives the protein CASSHDRAFAYEQYF.

This chain joins TRBV28 and TRBJ2-1; D call uncertain. Between the trimmed V and J ends, which lost 3 bases and 2 bases, there was a span of 11 bases. Germline V gives CDR1 MDHEN, CDR2 SYDVKM. This CDR3 spans 15 amino acids. The CDR3: CASSFVRSTYNEQFF. The CDR3 coding sequence is TGTGCCAGCAGTTTCGTCAGAAGCACCTACAATGAGCAGTTCTTC.

The gene calls are TRBV6-6 and TRBJ2-7, with D unclear. Per the germline V gene, CDR1 is MNHNY and CDR2 is SVGAGI (reference sequence). This CDR3 has 13 amino acids. V was trimmed by 4 bases and J by 2 bases, leaving 9 bases between them. The CDR3 sequence is CASSLSDTYEQYF. The CDR3 DNA reads as TGTGCCAGCAGTTTGAGCGACACCTACGAGCAGTACTTC.

The rearrangement joins TRBV3-1 (or the pseudogene TRBV3-2) to TRBJ2-7; the match to TRBD2 covers 7 bases. In germline, CDR1 is LGHDT, CDR2 YNNKEL (reference sequence). Unmatched junction bases numbered 11, after V lost 0 bases and J lost 6 bases. The CDR3 runs 16 residues. The CDR3 here is CASSQENLAVNGEQYF. For the CDR3, the DNA is TGTGCCAGCAGCCAAGAGAATCTAGCGGTAAATGGCGAGCAGTACTTC.

The V gene is TRBV10-1, the J gene TRBJ2-1, with 7 bases identical to TRBD2. CDR3 size: 16 residues. The germline gives CDR1 WNHNN, CDR2 SYGVQD (reference sequence). V gave up 3 bases and J gave up 8 bases; unmatched junction bases: 13. The CDR3 DNA sequence: TGCGCCAGCAGTGATGGCGGGAGCCTTAATTTCGATGAGCAGTTCTTC. This sequence encodes CASSDGGSLNFDEQFF.

V and J are TRBV30 and TRBJ2-5; D gene ambiguous. The CDR3 sequence is 11 residues long. The V end lost 3 bases, the J end lost 4 bases, and 6 bases lay between the germline ends. Germline CDR1 GTSNPN, CDR2 SVGIG (reference sequence). The CDR3 DNA sequence: TGTGCCTGGAGCCCCTCAGAGACCCAGTACTTC. Amino acids: CAWSPSETQYF.

The V and J genes are TRBV5-1 and TRBJ2-5; TRBD1 agrees at 9 bases. CDR1 is SGHRS, CDR2 YFSETQ, per germline. CDR3 length: 15 amino acids. Germline trimming cut 5 bases from V and 4 bases from J; bases unmatched to any gene: 9. CDR3 in amino acids: CASRPQQGAAETQYF. CDR3 in DNA: TGCGCCAGCAGGCCCCAACAGGGGGCGGCAGAGACCCAGTACTTC.

The chain couples TRBV15 to TRBJ2-3, with 7 bases fitting TRBD2. Germline loops: CDR1 LNHNV, CDR2 YYDKDF (reference sequence). V dropped 0 bases and J dropped 2; count of bases not matched to a gene: 5. The CDR3 is 16 amino acids. The CDR3 spells CATSRDGAGATDTQYF. In DNA form, the CDR3 reads TGTGCCACCAGCAGAGATGGGGCGGGAGCCACAGATACGCAGTATTTT.

V gene TRBV6-2 or TRBV6-3 combines with J gene TRBJ1-1, with D perhaps TRBD1 (6 bases). Per the germline V gene, CDR1 is MNHEY and CDR2 is SVGEGT. V was clipped by 2 bases and J by 1 base, with 11 bases between them. There are 15 residues in the CDR3. CDR3 sequence reads: CASSYQGRRNTEAFF. The CDR3 coding sequence is TGTGCCAGCAGTTACCAGGGGCGCAGGAACACTGAAGCTTTCTTT.

This clone was recorded once. V gene TRBV5-6 combines with J gene TRBJ1-2, with D unresolved. With 4 bases removed from V and 1 base from J, the gap between germline ends came to 5 bases. The CDR3 loop spans 12 amino acids. Germline V CDR1 and CDR2: SGHDT, YYEEEE. CDR3 sequence (DNA): TGTGCCAGCAGCACCTATAACTATGGCTACACCTTC. This gives the protein CASSTYNYGYTF.

The J gene is TRBJ1-5, the V gene TRBV11-2, with 7 bases aligning to TRBD1. CDR3 size: 15 residues. V gave up 1 base and J gave up 2 bases; unmatched junction bases: 2. Per germline, CDR1 SGHAT and CDR2 FQNNGV. The CDR3 loop reads CASSLGGTGNQPQHF. CDR3 DNA sequence: TGTGCCAGCAGCTTAGGGGGGACAGGCAATCAGCCCCAGCATTTT.

V and J are TRBV12-3 or TRBV12-4 and TRBJ2-3; D is unresolved. The CDR3 is made up of 12 amino acids. V dropped 2 bases and J dropped 6 bases, with 6 bases sitting between them. CDR3 bases: TGTGCCAGCAGTTTATCCTGGGATACGCAGTATTTT. This codes for CASSLSWDTQYF.

CDR3 protein: CASAPGQGLNYGYTF. The CDR3 region has the DNA TGTGCTTCAGCCCCGGGACAGGGCCTGAACTATGGCTACACCTTC. V is TRBV12-5 and J is TRBJ1-2; 9 nucleotides agree with TRBD1. In germline, CDR1 is LGHNT, CDR2 FRNRAP. V was pared by 11 bases and J by 2 bases, with 12 bases of the junction left unmatched. The CDR3 consists of 15 residues. The full variable domain, in which reference TRBV12-5 and TRBJ1-2 provide the parts outside the CDR3, is DARVTQTPRHKVTEMGQEVTMRCQPILGHNTVFWYRQTMMQGLELLAYFRNRAPLDDSGMPKDRFSAEMPDATLATLKIQPSEPRDSAVYFCASAPGQGLNYGYTFGSGTRLTVV.

This clone appeared a single time. This chain links TRBV10-3 with TRBJ2-2; D might be TRBD1 (5 bases). Germline CDR1 ENHRY, CDR2 SYGVKD. V lost 0 bases and J lost 2, with 10 bases in between. This CDR3 contains 16 residues. This CDR3 reads CAISESRRVNTGELFF. DNA of the CDR3: TGTGCCATCAGTGAGTCCCGCAGGGTAAACACCGGGGAGCTGTTTTTT.